This T cell receptor (beta chain) is from a study of blood T cell repertoires in COVID-19. The overall study: Sample material is recorded as cDNA or gDNA derived from T cells, B-cell-depleted T cells, or PBMCs.

The CDR3 consists of 16 residues. V gave up 2 bases and J gave up 2 bases, with 17 bases separating them. CDR1 is GTSNPN, CDR2 SVGIG, per germline (reference sequence). Using immunoSEQ multiplex PCR, the repertoire was profiled, and TCRdb retains in-frame clones only, with some absent. The sample holds around 230,000 clones, roughly 80% seen once. V and J are TRBV30 and TRBJ2-3; D possibly corresponds to TRBD2 (7 bases). The sequence was obtained from a woman of 80 years or more with acute or convalescent COVID-19. What was sequenced was peripheral blood. CDR3 sequence reads: CAWSWAGAQITDTQYF. CDR3 sequence (DNA): TGTGCCTGGAGTTGGGCGGGGGCACAGATCACAGATACGCAGTATTTT.